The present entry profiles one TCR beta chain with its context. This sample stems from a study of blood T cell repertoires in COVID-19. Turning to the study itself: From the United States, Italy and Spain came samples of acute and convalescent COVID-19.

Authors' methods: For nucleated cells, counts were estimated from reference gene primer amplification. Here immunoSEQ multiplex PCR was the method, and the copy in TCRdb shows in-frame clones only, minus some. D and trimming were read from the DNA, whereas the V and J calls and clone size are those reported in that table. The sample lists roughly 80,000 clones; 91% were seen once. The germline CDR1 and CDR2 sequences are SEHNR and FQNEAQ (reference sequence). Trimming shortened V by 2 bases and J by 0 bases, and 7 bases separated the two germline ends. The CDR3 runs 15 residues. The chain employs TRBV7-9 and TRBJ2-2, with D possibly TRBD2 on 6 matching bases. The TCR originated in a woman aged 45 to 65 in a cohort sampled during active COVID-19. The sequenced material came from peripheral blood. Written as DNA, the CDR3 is TGTGCCAGCAGCTTAACGGGAGCGAACACCGGGGAGCTGTTTTTT. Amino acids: CASSLTGANTGELFF. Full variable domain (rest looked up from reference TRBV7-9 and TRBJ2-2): DTGVSQNPRHKITKRGQNVTFRCDPISEHNRLYWYRQTLGQGPEFLTYFQNEAQLEKSRLLSDRFSAERPKGSFSTLEIQRTEQGDSAMYLCASSLTGANTGELFFGEGSRLTVL.